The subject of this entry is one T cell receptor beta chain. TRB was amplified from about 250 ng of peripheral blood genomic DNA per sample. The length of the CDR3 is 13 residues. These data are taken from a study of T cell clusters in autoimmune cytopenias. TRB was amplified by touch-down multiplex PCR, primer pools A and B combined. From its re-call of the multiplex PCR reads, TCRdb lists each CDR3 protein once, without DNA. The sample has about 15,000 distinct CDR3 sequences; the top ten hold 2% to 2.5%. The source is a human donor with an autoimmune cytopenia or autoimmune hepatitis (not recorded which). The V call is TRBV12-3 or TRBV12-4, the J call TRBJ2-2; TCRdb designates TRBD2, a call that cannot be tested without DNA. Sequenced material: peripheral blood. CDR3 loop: CASKTRGTGELFF.